The sequence of this T cell receptor (beta chain) was determined in a study of shared clonotypes between healthy human individuals. General study points: An anticipated effect of sequencing depth on clonotype sharing among donors was recognized.

On this clone: Its antigen remains unidentified.

The study ran the assay at deep level. Unsorted PBMC DNA was run through sequencing on ten immunoSEQ deep assay plates. Generated by immunoSEQ multiplex PCR, the TCRdb table keeps only in-frame clones and is missing some. The sample holds about 470,000 clones, roughly 77% seen once. Per germline, CDR1 SGHRS and CDR2 YFSETQ. V was shortened by 5 bases and J by 3 bases, with 12 bases between the two germline ends. This CDR3 contains 13 residues. The V call is TRBV5-1, the J call TRBJ2-7; D perhaps matches TRBD2 (6 bases). Material: PBMCs. This sequence originates from a woman in her thirties or forties in good health. Some clones in this sample may be carry-over from other donors' samples. In DNA form, the CDR3 reads TGCGCCAGCAGGGCAGGAGGGAACTACGAGCAGTACTTC. Translated, it gives CASRAGGNYEQYF.